The 31 T cell receptor beta chains below come from one sample, sequenced in a study of blood T cell repertoires in COVID-19. This table comes from immunoSEQ multiplex PCR, and its TCRdb copy is limited to in-frame clones, with some not included. The sample includes about 480,000 clones, approximately 88% of them seen just once. The sequencing sample was made of PBMCs or T cells enriched from blood (not recorded which). The receptors were gathered from a woman in her forties who had recovered from COVID-19.

The chain joins TRBV5-1 to TRBJ2-7, with D maybe TRBD1 (6 bases). This CDR3 comprises 13 residues. Trimming took 0 bases from V and 4 from J, leaving 8 bases between them. Germline-derived CDR1 and CDR2 are SGHRS and YFSETQ. This chain's CDR3 is CASSLEQGYEQYF. Here the CDR3 DNA reads TGCGCCAGCAGCTTGGAACAGGGATACGAGCAGTACTTC.

The V and J genes are TRBV12-3 or TRBV12-4 and TRBJ1-4; D call uncertain. This CDR3 has 13 amino acids. Trimming shortened V by 2 bases and J by 8 bases, and 9 bases separated the two germline ends. For the CDR3, the DNA is TGTGCCAGCAGTTTACAGGTTGGGGAAAAACTGTTTTTT. Protein: CASSLQVGEKLFF.

The chain links TRBV24-1 to TRBJ2-1, with TRBD1 as a possible D gene (5 bases). Trimming stripped 3 bases from V and 0 bases from J, with 11 bases between. The V gene's germline CDR1 is KGHDR and CDR2 SFDVKD. The CDR3 sequence is 16 residues long. Here the CDR3 reads CATSDLQATSYNEQFF. The CDR3 DNA is TGTGCCACCAGTGATCTACAGGCGACCTCCTACAATGAGCAGTTCTTC.

This clone has just one count. The rearrangement links TRBV5-4 to TRBJ2-3, with D hard to call. Germline loops: CDR1 SGHNT, CDR2 YYREEE (reference sequence). This CDR3 contains 13 residues. V lost 7 bases and J lost 1, with 10 bases in between. This chain's CDR3 is CASWVGGTDTQYF. The CDR3 DNA reads TGTGCCAGCTGGGTGGGCGGCACAGATACGCAGTATTTT.

CDR3 in amino acids: CASSLQVGRPEKLFF. The CDR3 coding sequence is TGTGCCAGCAGTCTCCAAGTGGGGCGCCCTGAAAAACTGTTTTTT. This rearrangement joins TRBV27 to TRBJ1-4, with a tentative D call TRBD1 (5 bases). CDR1 and CDR2 from the germline V gene are MNHEY and SMNVEV (reference sequence). Trimming cost V 5 bases and J 7 bases, with 17 bases left between them. This CDR3 comprises 15 residues.

The V and J genes are TRBV11-3 and TRBJ1-4; weak D call: TRBD1 (5 bases). The germline gives CDR1 SGHNT, CDR2 YENEEA. The CDR3 is 16 residues long. Deletions cut 5 bases from V and 2 bases from J, with 15 bases between. As DNA, the CDR3 is TGTGCCAGCAGCCCACCTCCCGGGGGTACTAATGAAAAACTGTTTTTT. Translation: CASSPPPGGTNEKLFF.

The V gene is TRBV6-1, the J gene TRBJ1-1; D is unresolved. With 2 bases removed from V and 8 bases from J, the gap between germline ends came to 15 bases. Germline V lookup: CDR1 MNHNS, CDR2 SASEGT. The CDR3 contains 14 residues. The CDR3 coding sequence is TGTGCCAGCAGTGAAAGGCGCGGCCGGGGAGAAGCTTTCTTT. Amino acid sequence: CASSERRGRGEAFF.

This clone came up a few times. The chain combines TRBV12-3 or TRBV12-4 with TRBJ1-1, with 9 bases matching TRBD1. V shed 7 bases and J 5 bases; nucleotides not matched to a gene: 5. This CDR3 has 13 residues. CDR3 DNA sequence: TGTGCCAGCAAGCCGGACAGGGGAACTGAAGCTTTCTTT. Translating it yields CASKPDRGTEAFF.

The chain combines TRBV6-6 with TRBJ2-7, with D tentatively TRBD1 (6 bases). Trimming took 6 bases from V and 0 from J, leaving 9 bases between them. Germline V lookup: CDR1 MNHNY, CDR2 SVGAGI (reference sequence). The length of the CDR3 is 13 residues. This chain's CDR3 is CASSRDNSYEQYF. The DNA for the CDR3 is TGTGCCAGCAGCCGGGACAACTCCTACGAGCAGTACTTC.

CDR3 DNA: TGTGCCAGCAGTACGGGGACAGGGGCCTTGGTAGAGACCCAGTACTTC. Its protein product is CASSTGTGALVETQYF. The rearrangement uses TRBV6-6 and TRBJ2-5; 10 positions match TRBD1. The CDR3 length is 16 residues. The germline CDR1 and CDR2 sequences are MNHNY and SVGAGI (reference sequence). With V trimmed by 5 bases and J by 4 bases, 10 bases remained unmatched.

The CDR3 reads CASSLSPTALRDYGYTF. In DNA, the CDR3 is TGTGCCAGCAGTTTATCTCCGACAGCTCTTAGGGACTATGGCTACACCTTC. The rearrangement uses TRBV27 and TRBJ1-2; the D gene is possibly TRBD1 (5 bases). The germline V gene has CDR1 MNHEY and CDR2 SMNVEV (reference sequence). This CDR3 has 17 residues. V was cut by 0 bases and J by 3 bases, with 17 bases left in between.

This sequence joins TRBV24-1 and TRBJ2-3; weak D call: TRBD1 (6 bases). Per the germline V gene, CDR1 is KGHDR and CDR2 is SFDVKD. This CDR3 has 17 residues. Trimming took 1 base from V and 3 from J, leaving 16 bases between them. The CDR3 loop is CATSDLGGADFTDTQYF. CDR3 sequence (DNA): TGTGCCACCAGTGATTTAGGGGGAGCGGATTTTACAGATACGCAGTATTTT.

This chain links TRBV7-9 with TRBJ2-1, with 9 positions matching TRBD2. This CDR3 contains 15 residues. The V and J ends lost 1 base and 8 bases, in that order; junction bases with no gene match: 6. Germline V lookup: CDR1 SEHNR, CDR2 FQNEAQ (reference sequence). The CDR3 is CASSLGAGGRDEQFF. The DNA for the CDR3 is TGTGCCAGCAGCTTAGGTGCGGGAGGGCGCGATGAGCAGTTCTTC.

This clone was detected a few times. Other DNA sequences from this sample encode an identical CDR3 as well. V gene TRBV19 combines with J gene TRBJ2-2; 9 positions agree with TRBD1. Germline V gives CDR1 LNHDA, CDR2 SQIVND (reference sequence). The CDR3 is made up of 14 amino acids. The V and J ends lost 4 bases and 8 bases, in that order; junction bases with no gene match: 5. The CDR3 loop reads CASSRTGDTGELFF. CDR3 DNA sequence: TGTGCCAGTAGTAGGACAGGGGATACGGGGGAGCTGTTTTTT. Variable domain in full (rest from reference TRBV19 and TRBJ2-2): DGGITQSPKYLFRKEGQNVTLSCEQNLNHDAMYWYRQDPGQGLRLIYYSQIVNDFQKGDIAEGYSVSREKKESFPLTVTSAQKNPTAFYLCASSRTGDTGELFFGEGSRLTVL.

This chain uses TRBV11-2 with TRBJ2-2; D is undetermined. The germline V and J ends were trimmed by 0 bases and 4 bases, with 9 bases remaining between them. CDR1 is SGHAT and CDR2 is FQNNGV in the germline V gene. This CDR3 is built from 15 residues. CDR3 in DNA: TGTGCCAGCAGCTTAGATCGGTCGAGCACCGGGGAGCTGTTTTTT. This encodes CASSLDRSSTGELFF.

The CDR3: CASSLEVAGGPDTQYF. In DNA form, the CDR3 reads TGCGCCAGCAGCTTGGAAGTAGCGGGAGGGCCCGATACGCAGTATTTT. The chain joins TRBV5-1 to TRBJ2-3; TRBD2 aligns across 11 bases. V gave up 0 bases and J gave up 6 bases; unmatched junction bases: 6. CDR1 SGHRS and CDR2 YFSETQ come from the germline V gene. This CDR3 has 16 amino acids.

V and J are TRBV6-5 and TRBJ1-3; perhaps TRBD1 as D (6 bases). Trimming pared 6 bases from V and 1 base from J, leaving 13 bases between. The CDR3 has 15 residues. Germline V gene sequence: CDR1 MNHEY, CDR2 SVGAGI. The CDR3 nucleotides are TGTGCCAGCAGCCGTACCGGGACATCTGGAAACACCATATATTTT. The encoded protein is CASSRTGTSGNTIYF.

This chain links TRBV7-9 with TRBJ1-3, with 9 nucleotides matching TRBD1. CDR3 size: 20 residues. The J segment lost 1 base and the V segment lost 5 bases, leaving 18 bases of the junction unmatched. Germline V gene lookup returns CDR1 SEHNR and CDR2 FQNEAQ (reference sequence). The chain's CDR3 is CASSKYSLRDRAFSGNTIYF. In DNA form, the CDR3 reads TGTGCCAGCAGCAAATATTCTCTCCGGGACAGGGCCTTTTCTGGAAACACCATATATTTT.

This chain connects TRBV2 to TRBJ1-2, with D possibly TRBD1 on 5 matching bases. V was clipped by 4 bases and J by 0 bases, with 12 bases between them. Germline values: CDR1 SNHLY, CDR2 FYNNEI. The CDR3 runs to 15 residues. The CDR3 spells CASSGGRYANYGYTF. CDR3 in DNA: TGTGCCAGCAGTGGGGGCAGGTACGCTAACTATGGCTACACCTTC. Full variable domain (outside the CDR3, taken from reference TRBV2 and TRBJ1-2): EPEVTQTPSHQVTQMGQEVILRCVPISNHLYFYWYRQILGQKVEFLVSFYNNEISEKSEIFDDQFSVERPDGSNFTLKIRSTKLEDSAMYFCASSGGRYANYGYTFGSGTRLTVV.

The chain combines TRBV9 with TRBJ2-7, with TRBD2 matching 14 bases. The CDR3 loop spans 15 amino acids. Germline V gene data show CDR1 as SGDLS and CDR2 as YYNGEE. V was pared by 4 bases and J by 6 bases, with 6 bases of the junction left unmatched. CDR3 DNA: TGTGCCAGCAGCAAAGGGACTAGCGGGAGTTTCGAGCAGTACTTC. Protein: CASSKGTSGSFEQYF.

The chain links TRBV13 to TRBJ1-1; 7 bases are a match to TRBD1. There are 16 residues in the CDR3. The germline gives CDR1 PRHDT, CDR2 FYEKMQ (reference sequence). After removal of 4 bases from V and 5 bases from J, the junction contained 13 bases not matched to a gene. The CDR3 region has the DNA TGTGCCAGCAGCTCATCCCACAGGGGAGTCCCTACTGAAGCTTTCTTT. Translated: CASSSSHRGVPTEAFF.

The V gene is TRBV19, the J gene TRBJ2-1, with 7 bases lining up with TRBD2. With 5 bases clipped from V and 7 bases from J, the junction kept 17 bases outside the gene matches. The CDR3 runs to 17 residues. From germline, CDR1 is LNHDA and CDR2 SQIVND (reference sequence). This CDR3 is CASSPDRWGGSRNEQFF. CDR3 coding DNA: TGTGCCAGTAGTCCCGACCGTTGGGGCGGGAGTAGGAATGAGCAGTTCTTC.

Here the CDR3 reads CASSITPENTEAFF. The CDR3 DNA reads as TGTGCCAGTAGTATTACACCTGAGAACACTGAAGCTTTCTTT. The chain uses TRBV19 and TRBJ1-1, with D hard to call. V was cut by 3 bases and J by 1 base, with 9 bases left in between. CDR1 and CDR2 from the germline V gene are LNHDA and SQIVND (reference sequence). This CDR3 has 14 residues.

The rearrangement links TRBV7-2 to TRBJ2-5; perhaps TRBD1 as D (5 bases). Deletions cut 2 bases from V and 5 bases from J, with 12 bases between. The length of the CDR3 is 14 residues. Looked up from germline, CDR1 is SGHTA and CDR2 is FQGNSA. The CDR3 region is CASSLTTVGETQYF. In DNA, the CDR3 is TGTGCCAGCAGCTTAACGACAGTGGGCGAGACCCAGTACTTC.

V is TRBV10-3 and J is TRBJ1-5, with 11 bases matching TRBD1. This CDR3 contains 13 residues. The germline V gene has CDR1 ENHRY and CDR2 SYGVKD. The trim removed 10 bases at V and 6 bases at J, leaving 5 bases unmatched. The CDR3 sequence is CATGQGARQPQHF. CDR3 in DNA: TGTGCCACCGGACAGGGGGCGCGTCAGCCCCAGCATTTT.

The genes are TRBV5-1 and TRBJ2-1; 7 nucleotides agree with TRBD2. V lost 0 bases and J lost 2; bases outside the gene matches: 5. The CDR3 has 16 residues. Germline lookup yields CDR1 SGHRS and CDR2 YFSETQ. CDR3 residues: CASSLDASGTYNEQFF. The CDR3, as DNA: TGCGCCAGCAGCTTGGATGCTAGCGGAACCTACAATGAGCAGTTCTTC.

V and J are TRBV4-3 and TRBJ2-7; TRBD1 agrees at 7 bases. The CDR3 length is 15 residues. With 3 bases clipped from V and 1 base from J, the junction kept 6 bases outside the gene matches. Looked up from germline, CDR1 is LGHNA and CDR2 is YSLEER. CDR3 sequence reads: CASSHATQGSYEQYF. The CDR3, as DNA: TGCGCCAGCAGCCACGCTACACAGGGGTCCTACGAGCAGTACTTC.

This clone has only a few counts. The chain combines TRBV7-6 with TRBJ2-1; 13 bases map to TRBD2. The germline gives CDR1 SGHVS, CDR2 FNYEAQ. Trimming cost V 5 bases and J 8 bases; bases outside gene matches: 6. The CDR3 contains 15 residues. CDR3: CASSPRTSGRDEQFF. The CDR3 DNA reads TGTGCCAGCAGCCCCCGGACTAGCGGGAGAGATGAGCAGTTCTTC.

This clone was seen a single time. This rearrangement joins TRBV5-1 to TRBJ2-3; D possibly corresponds to TRBD2 (6 bases). Germline V gene lookup returns CDR1 SGHRS and CDR2 YFSETQ. V was clipped by 4 bases and J by 5 bases, with 17 bases between them. The CDR3 spans 15 residues. The CDR3 DNA reads TGCGCCAGCAGCGAATTAGCGGCTGAGTTAGATACGCAGTATTTT. This translates into CASSELAAELDTQYF.

The chain recombines TRBV27 with TRBJ2-7; TRBD2 matches at 10 bases. Germline trimming cut 4 bases from V and 2 bases from J; bases unmatched to any gene: 8. Germline V CDR1 and CDR2: MNHEY, SMNVEV (reference sequence). There are 16 residues in the CDR3. The CDR3 spells CASSSLPAGGAYEQYF. In DNA form, the CDR3 reads TGTGCCAGCAGTTCACTACCAGCGGGAGGGGCCTACGAGCAGTACTTC.

This clone occurred a few times. The rearrangement uses TRBV4-2 and TRBJ2-2; the match to TRBD1 covers 7 bases. J gave up 6 bases and V 1 base, and 2 bases lay outside the gene matches. The CDR3 spans 14 residues. Germline V lookup: CDR1 LGHNA, CDR2 YNFKEQ. CDR3 DNA sequence: TGTGCCAGCAGCCAAGGAGGGGGCTCCGGGGAGCTGTTTTTT. Its translation: CASSQGGGSGELFF.